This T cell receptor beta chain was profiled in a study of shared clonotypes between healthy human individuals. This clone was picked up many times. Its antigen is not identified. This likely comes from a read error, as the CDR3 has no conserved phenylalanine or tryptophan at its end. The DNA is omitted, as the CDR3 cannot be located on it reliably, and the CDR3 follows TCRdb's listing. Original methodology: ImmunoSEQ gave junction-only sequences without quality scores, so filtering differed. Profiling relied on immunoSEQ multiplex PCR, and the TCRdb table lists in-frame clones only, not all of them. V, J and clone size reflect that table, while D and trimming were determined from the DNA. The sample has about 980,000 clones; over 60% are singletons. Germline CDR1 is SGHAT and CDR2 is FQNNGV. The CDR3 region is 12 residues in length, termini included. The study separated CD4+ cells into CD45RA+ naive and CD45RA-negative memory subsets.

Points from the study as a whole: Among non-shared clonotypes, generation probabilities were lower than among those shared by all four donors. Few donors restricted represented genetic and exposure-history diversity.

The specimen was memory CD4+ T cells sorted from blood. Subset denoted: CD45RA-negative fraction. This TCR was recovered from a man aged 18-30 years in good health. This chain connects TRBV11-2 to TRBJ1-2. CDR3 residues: CASMERGGHLRV.